Sequencing of this T cell receptor (beta chain) was carried out in a study of OX40 agonist ivuxolimab in advanced cancers. Study-level background: Three dose-escalation patients had partial responses: one with hepatocellular carcinoma and two with cutaneous melanoma.

Points from the study as a whole: Both CD4+ and CD8+ T cell populations in blood had undergone clonal expansion by week 6 at 0.1 to 3.0 mg/kg.

The repertoire was sequenced with immunoSEQ multiplex PCR; TCRdb's copy has only in-frame clones and lacks some. The sample lists tens of thousands of clones; around 90% were seen once. Comment on this clone: What it binds is not known.

The CDR3 totals 15 residues. Germline V gene sequence: CDR1 SGHRS, CDR2 YFSETQ. The J segment lost 3 bases and the V segment lost 1 base, leaving 4 bases of the junction unmatched. The chain has TRBV5-1 and TRBJ2-4, with TRBD2 identical over 7 bases. This specimen consisted of CD4+ or CD8+ T cells sorted from blood, obtained in a trial of the OX40 agonist ivuxolimab. The sequence was collected from an adult with an advanced solid tumor such as melanoma, head and neck, liver or kidney cancer. The CDR3 coding sequence is TGCGCCAGCAGCTTGTGGGAGGGAGACAAAAACATTCAGTACTTC. Protein sequence: CASSLWEGDKNIQYF.